This TCR beta chain was identified in a study of T cell repertoires in cytomegalovirus infection. This clonotype occurred a few times. What it binds is not known. Sequence at one end of the junction differs from germline and may be a read error. Findings and limits, study-wide: The study found HLA-C-restricted CMV-specific TCR beta clonotypes dominating the ex vivo response.

Germline CDR1 and CDR2: SGHVS and FNYEAQ. This CDR3 has 13 residues. TCRdb passed the reads through MiXCR, listing each CDR3 protein once. The sample lists 250,000 to 300,000 distinct CDR3 sequences, about 23% occurring once. Sequencing was carried out using PBMCs. The J gene is TRBJ2-7, the V gene TRBV7-6; TRBD2 agrees at 8 bases. This TCR was recovered from a human donor in good health (CMV status not recorded). Some clones in this sample may be carry-over from other donors' samples. The CDR3 sequence: CASSPSGSSEQYF. CDR3 bases: TGTGCCAGCAGTCCTAGCGGGTCCTCCGAGCAGTACTTC.